This T cell receptor (beta chain) appears in the sequencing data of a study of long-term antiretroviral therapy in people with HIV. Regarding the study as a whole: Every time point showed a repertoire led by clones expanded before ART.

The CDR3 loop spans 14 amino acids. Germline-derived CDR1 and CDR2 are SGHAT and FQNNGV. Germline trimming cut 5 bases from V and 9 bases from J; bases unmatched to any gene: 4. The assay used was immunoSEQ (version v3.0), run at survey level. The study targeted about 35,000-55,000 T-cell genomes per sample in sequencing. The table came from immunoSEQ multiplex PCR; TCRdb's copy has only in-frame clones and leaves some out. The sample lists 30,000 to 35,000 clones; 70% to 90% were seen once. As concerns this clone: Antigen: not known.

Each sample contained about 0.95-11 million cryopreserved PBMC, thawed before DNA extraction. The sequence came from a man aged 18-30 years with HIV. The rearrangement uses TRBV11-2 and TRBJ1-6; 10 bases line up with TRBD1. Material: unsorted PBMCs, obtained 0.8 years before starting antiretroviral therapy. The CDR3 DNA is TGTGCCAGCAGCCTCCGGGACAGGGGTTCACCCCTCCACTTT. Translation gives CASSLRDRGSPLHF.